The next 17 T cell receptor beta chains were all read from a single sample in a study of neurological immune-mediated disorders. Each CDR3 protein gets one entry after TCRdb re-called the 5' RACE reads with MiXCR. The sample yields almost 85,000 distinct CDR3 sequences, 2% to 3% seen once. The sequencing input was PBMCs. The receptors were sampled from a woman in her twenties or thirties with multiple sclerosis.

This clonotype was counted at least ten times. The rearrangement joins TRBV20-1 to TRBJ2-1; 11 bases fit TRBD2. Germline trimming cut 6 bases from V and 8 bases from J; bases unmatched to any gene: 9. The CDR3 sequence is 14 residues long. Germline lookup yields CDR1 DFQATT and CDR2 SNEGSKA (reference sequence). The CDR3 reads CSAISTSGSDEQFF. CDR3 in DNA: TGCAGTGCCATCAGCACTAGCGGGAGCGATGAGCAGTTCTTC.

This clonotype was counted at least ten times. The chain couples TRBV7-2 to TRBJ2-1, with TRBD2 matching over 7 bases. The CDR3 extends over 15 amino acids. Germline V CDR1 and CDR2: SGHTA, FQGNSA. J lost 8 bases, V lost 2 bases, and 9 bases had no gene match. CDR3 sequence (DNA): TGTGCCAGCAGCTTATTGGACTGGGCGGGGGATGAGCAGTTCTTC. Translating gives CASSLLDWAGDEQFF.

This clonotype has ten or more counts. The gene calls are TRBV20-1 and TRBJ2-7, with D perhaps matching TRBD2 (5 bases). This CDR3 spans 14 amino acids. Germline CDR1 is DFQATT and CDR2 is SNEGSKA (reference sequence). V lost 6 bases to trimming and J lost 5 bases, with 20 bases between them. CDR3 coding DNA: TGCAGTGCCCCAACATTTACGGGAAGCCACGAGCAGTACTTC. Protein: CSAPTFTGSHEQYF.

At least ten counts were recorded for this clonotype. This rearrangement joins TRBV7-6 to TRBJ1-1; D call uncertain. CDR1 is SGHVS and CDR2 is FNYEAQ in the germline V gene. The CDR3 runs to 14 residues. The ends were cut back, 6 bases at V and 1 base at J, with 12 bases in the middle. The CDR3 nucleotides are TGTGCCAGCAGTCGGTGGGGAGAGAACACTGAAGCTTTCTTT. Translated: CASSRWGENTEAFF.

The sample holds many counts of this clonotype. The rearrangement uses TRBV5-1 and TRBJ2-3, with 10 nucleotides matching TRBD2. CDR3 length: 16 amino acids. V lost 0 bases, J lost 0 bases, and 1 base stayed unmatched. In germline, CDR1 is SGHRS, CDR2 YFSETQ. This chain's CDR3 is CASSLGTSGSTDTQYF. DNA for the CDR3: TGCGCCAGCAGCTTGGGGACTAGCGGAAGCACAGATACGCAGTATTTT.

The sample holds many counts of this clonotype. The chain is built from TRBV14 and TRBJ2-1; the match to TRBD2 covers 9 bases. The CDR3 runs to 17 residues. V dropped 0 bases and J dropped 4; count of bases not matched to a gene: 7. Germline V CDR1 and CDR2: SGHDN, FVKESK. CDR3 nucleotide sequence: TGTGCCAGCAGCCAAGAAGCCGGCGGGAGGGTGTACAATGAGCAGTTCTTC. The encoded protein is CASSQEAGGRVYNEQFF. Combining the CDR3 with reference TRBV14 and TRBJ2-1 gives the whole variable domain EAGVTQFPSHSVIEKGQTVTLRCDPISGHDNLYWYRRVMGKEIKFLLHFVKESKQDESGMPNNRFLAERTGGTYSTLKVQPAELEDSGVYFCASSQEAGGRVYNEQFFGPGTRLTVL.

Ten or more counts support this clonotype. V usage is TRBV3-1 and J usage is TRBJ1-6; maybe TRBD1 (6 bases). Trimming cost V 6 bases and J 4 bases, with 13 bases left between them. Germline V gene lookup returns CDR1 LGHDT and CDR2 YNNKEL (reference sequence). CDR3 length: 15 residues. The CDR3 DNA reads TGTGCCAGCAGACGCACAGGGACATATAATTCACCCCTCCACTTT. Its translation is CASRRTGTYNSPLHF.

This clonotype occurred many times. The chain links TRBV7-9 to TRBJ1-5; weak D call: TRBD1 (5 bases). CDR3 length equals 14 residues. Per the germline V gene, CDR1 is SEHNR and CDR2 is FQNEAQ (reference sequence). The germline V and J ends were trimmed by 3 bases and 1 base, with 7 bases remaining between them. CDR3: CASSFPGSNQPQHF. The CDR3 nucleotides read TGTGCCAGCAGCTTTCCAGGGAGCAATCAGCCCCAGCATTTT.

This clonotype was detected many times. The chain joins TRBV2 to TRBJ1-2; a weak D match, TRBD1 (6 bases). This CDR3 spans 15 amino acids. Germline CDR1 is SNHLY and CDR2 is FYNNEI. V lost 1 base and J lost 1, with 10 bases in between. The CDR3 DNA follows: TGTGCCAGCAGTGAAGACAGGGCCCATAACTATGGCTACACCTTC. As protein: CASSEDRAHNYGYTF.

This clonotype was observed many times. V usage is TRBV6-5 and J usage is TRBJ2-1, with unresolved D. V lost 0 bases to trimming and J lost 10 bases, with 13 bases between them. CDR1 and CDR2 from the germline V gene are MNHEY and SVGAGI. CDR3 length: 14 amino acids. The CDR3 region has the DNA TGTGCCAGCAGTTACTCAGGAGTGACGGTCGAGCAGTTCTTC. Protein sequence: CASSYSGVTVEQFF.

At least ten counts were recorded for this clonotype. The chain is built from TRBV7-8 and TRBJ2-3; the D gene is possibly TRBD1 (6 bases). The CDR3 is made up of 16 amino acids. Germline V CDR1 and CDR2: SGHVS, FQNEAQ. The ends were cut back, 6 bases at V and 2 bases at J, with 18 bases in the middle. The CDR3 nucleotides are TGTGCCAGCAGTCTCAAGACAGGACCCCTCACAGATACGCAGTATTTT. Translated: CASSLKTGPLTDTQYF.

At least ten counts were recorded for this clonotype. The chain's CDR3 is CATSRGATGGKNIQYF. CDR3 DNA sequence: TGTGCCACCAGCAGAGGTGCGACGGGAGGGAAAAACATTCAGTACTTC. This rearrangement joins TRBV15 to TRBJ2-4, with TRBD2 matching over 8 bases. CDR3 size: 16 residues. CDR1 and CDR2 (germline): LNHNV, YYDKDF (reference sequence). Trimming took 1 base from V and 4 from J; bases not matched to a gene: 6.

This clonotype was detected many times. J is TRBJ2-1 and V is TRBV5-1; TRBD2 matches at 10 bases. With 5 bases clipped from V and 8 bases from J, the junction kept 10 bases outside the gene matches. CDR3 size: 15 residues. The germline V gene has CDR1 SGHRS and CDR2 YFSETQ. CDR3 amino acids: CASSPSGGNVDEQFF. The CDR3 coding sequence is TGCGCCAGCAGTCCTAGCGGGGGAAACGTCGATGAGCAGTTCTTC.

The sample holds many counts of this clonotype. The chain recombines TRBV20-1 with TRBJ1-2; D is ambiguous. Germline values: CDR1 DFQATT, CDR2 SNEGSKA (reference sequence). There are 14 residues in the CDR3. Deletions cut 6 bases from V and 2 bases from J, with 16 bases between. CDR3 nucleotides: TGCAGTGCACCGACCCCCCCCGGGAACTATGGCTACACCTTC. Amino acid sequence: CSAPTPPGNYGYTF.

With regard to this clonotype: This clone may be a read error of a much larger clone one base away. Given the absence of the conserved phenylalanine or tryptophan at the CDR3 end, a read error is likely. The V call is TRBV5-1, the J call TRBJ2-1; TRBD2 agrees at 12 bases. Germline-derived CDR1 and CDR2 are SGHRS and YFSETQ. The CDR3 runs to 17 residues. The junction had 5 bases not matched to a gene; V was cut back by 0 bases and J by 4 bases. The chain's CDR3 is CASSLELAGGFYNEQFI. The CDR3 nucleotides read TGCGCCAGCAGCTTGGAGCTAGCGGGAGGGTTTTACAATGAGCAGTTCATC.

This clonotype was picked up many times. The chain recombines TRBV29-1 with TRBJ2-3, with D possibly matching TRBD1 (5 bases). The CDR3 has 11 amino acids. Germline V gene sequence: CDR1 SQVTM, CDR2 ANQGSEA. V shed 6 bases and J shed 7 bases, with 11 bases lying between them. The CDR3 DNA is TGCAGCGTCGCACAGGATAATACGCAGTATTTT. This sequence encodes CSVAQDNTQYF.

This clonotype came up many times. This chain links TRBV28 with TRBJ2-7, with 8 bases matching TRBD1. CDR3 length equals 14 residues. The germline V gene encodes CDR1 MDHEN and CDR2 SYDVKM. V dropped 7 bases and J dropped 4; count of bases not matched to a gene: 9. As DNA, the CDR3 is TGTGCCAGCACCAGCAGGGGGCCCGTTTACGAGCAGTACTTC. This sequence encodes CASTSRGPVYEQYF.